The source of this T cell receptor (beta chain) is a study of control samples from healthy donors and cancer patients. The assay was immunoSEQ multiplex PCR, and TCRdb's table has in-frame clones only and misses some. The sample records about 21,000 clones, roughly 84% being singletons. The CDR3 length is 15 residues. V was pared by 4 bases and J by 5 bases, with 7 bases of the junction left unmatched. CDR1 and CDR2 (germline): SGDLS, YYNGEE. The source is a man between 60 and 75 years old with colorectal cancer. The J gene is TRBJ2-5, the V gene TRBV9; TRBD2 matches 11 bases. Material for sequencing was PBMCs. The CDR3 nucleotides are TGTGCCAGCAGCAGAGGGACTAGCGGAGAGGAGACCCAGTACTTC. Residues: CASSRGTSGEETQYF. Supplemented by reference TRBV9 and TRBJ2-5, the full variable domain reads DSGVTQTPKHLITATGQRVTLRCSPRSGDLSVYWYQQSLDQGLQFLIQYYNGEERAKGNILERFSAQQFPDLHSELNLSSLELGDSALYFCASSRGTSGEETQYFGPGTRLLVL.